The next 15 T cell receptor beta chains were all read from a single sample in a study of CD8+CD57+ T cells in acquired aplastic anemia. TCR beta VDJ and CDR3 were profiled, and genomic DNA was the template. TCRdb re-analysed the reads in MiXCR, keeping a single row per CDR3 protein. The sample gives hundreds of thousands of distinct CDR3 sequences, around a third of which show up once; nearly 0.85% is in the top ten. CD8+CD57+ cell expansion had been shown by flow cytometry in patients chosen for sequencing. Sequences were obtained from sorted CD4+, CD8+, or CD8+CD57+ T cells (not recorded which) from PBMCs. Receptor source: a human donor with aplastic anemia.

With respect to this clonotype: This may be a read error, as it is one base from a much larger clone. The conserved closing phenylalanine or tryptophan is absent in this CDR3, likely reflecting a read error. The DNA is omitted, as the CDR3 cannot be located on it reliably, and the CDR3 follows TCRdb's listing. CDR3 residues: CASRALPGLGYS. This rearrangement joins TRBV7-4 to TRBJ2-7; TRBD1 was called by the table and not checked on the DNA. Germline CDR1 is SGHVT and CDR2 is SQSDAQ. From its first to its last residue, the CDR3 has 12 amino acids.

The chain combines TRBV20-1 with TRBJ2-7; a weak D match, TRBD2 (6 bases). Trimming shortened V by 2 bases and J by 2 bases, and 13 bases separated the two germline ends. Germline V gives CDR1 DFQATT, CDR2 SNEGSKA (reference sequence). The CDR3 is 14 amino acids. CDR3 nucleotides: TGCAGTGCTAGAAGCGGGTTGAGCCCCTACGAGCAGTACTTC. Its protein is CSARSGLSPYEQYF.

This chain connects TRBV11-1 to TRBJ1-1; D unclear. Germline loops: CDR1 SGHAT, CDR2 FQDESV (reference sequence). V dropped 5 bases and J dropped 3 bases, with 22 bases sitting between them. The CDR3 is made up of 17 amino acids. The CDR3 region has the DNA TGTGCCAGCAGCCGGGGATCGGTTCGGGGATCGGACACTGAAGCTTTCTTT. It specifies CASSRGSVRGSDTEAFF.

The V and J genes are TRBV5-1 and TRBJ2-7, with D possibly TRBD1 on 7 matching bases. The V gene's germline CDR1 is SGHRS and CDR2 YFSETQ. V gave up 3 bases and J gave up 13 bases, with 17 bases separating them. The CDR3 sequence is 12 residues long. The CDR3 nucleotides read TGCGCCAGCAGCTCGGGGGACAGCTGGGTATACTTC. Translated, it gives CASSSGDSWVYF.

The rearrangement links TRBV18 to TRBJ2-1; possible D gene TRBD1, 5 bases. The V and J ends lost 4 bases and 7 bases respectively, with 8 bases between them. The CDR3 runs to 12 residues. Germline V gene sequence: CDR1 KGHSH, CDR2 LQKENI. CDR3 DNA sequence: TGTGCCAGCTCACAAAGGGGAAATGAGCAGTTCTTC. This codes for CASSQRGNEQFF.

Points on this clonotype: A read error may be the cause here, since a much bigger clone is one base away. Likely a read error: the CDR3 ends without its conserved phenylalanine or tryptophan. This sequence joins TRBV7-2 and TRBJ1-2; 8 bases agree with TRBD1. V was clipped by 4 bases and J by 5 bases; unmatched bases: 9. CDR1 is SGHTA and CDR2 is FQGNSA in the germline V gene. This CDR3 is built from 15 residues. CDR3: CASSSRDRPPYGYTL. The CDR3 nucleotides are TGTGCCAGCAGCTCGAGGGACAGGCCCCCGTATGGCTACACCCTC.

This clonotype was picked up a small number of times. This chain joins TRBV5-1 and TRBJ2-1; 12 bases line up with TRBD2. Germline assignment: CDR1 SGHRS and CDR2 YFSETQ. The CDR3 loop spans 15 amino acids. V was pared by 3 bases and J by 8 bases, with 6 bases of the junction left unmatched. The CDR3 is CASSSLAGGNDEQFF. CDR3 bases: TGCGCCAGCAGCTCGCTAGCGGGAGGGAACGATGAGCAGTTCTTC.

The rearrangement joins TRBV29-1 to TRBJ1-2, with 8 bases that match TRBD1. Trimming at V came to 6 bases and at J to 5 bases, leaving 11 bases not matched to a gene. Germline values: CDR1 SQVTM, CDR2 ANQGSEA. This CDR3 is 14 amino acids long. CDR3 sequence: CSVTQRTGSYGYTF. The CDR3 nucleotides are TGCAGCGTCACCCAGAGGACAGGGTCGTATGGCTACACCTTC.

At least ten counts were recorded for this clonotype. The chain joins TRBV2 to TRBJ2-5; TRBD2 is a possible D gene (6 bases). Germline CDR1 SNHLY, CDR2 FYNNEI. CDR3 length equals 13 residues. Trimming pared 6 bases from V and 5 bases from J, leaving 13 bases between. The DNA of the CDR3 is TGTGCCAGCAGCGTGGAGGGGCTGGAGACCCAGTACTTC. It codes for CASSVEGLETQYF. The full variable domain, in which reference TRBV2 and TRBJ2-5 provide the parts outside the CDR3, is EPEVTQTPSHQVTQMGQEVILRCVPISNHLYFYWYRQILGQKVEFLVSFYNNEISEKSEIFDDQFSVERPDGSNFTLKIRSTKLEDSAMYFCASSVEGLETQYFGPGTRLLVL.

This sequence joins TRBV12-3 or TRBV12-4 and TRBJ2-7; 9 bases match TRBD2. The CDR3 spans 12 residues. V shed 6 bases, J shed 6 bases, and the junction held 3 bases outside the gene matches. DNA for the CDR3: TGTGCCAGCAGGGGGACTAGCTCCGAGCAGTACTTC. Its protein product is CASRGTSSEQYF.

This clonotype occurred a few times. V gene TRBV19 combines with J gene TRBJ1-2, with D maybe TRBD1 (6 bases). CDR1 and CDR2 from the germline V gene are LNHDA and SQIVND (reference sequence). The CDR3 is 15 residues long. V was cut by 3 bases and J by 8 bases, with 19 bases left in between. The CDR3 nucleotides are TGTGCCAGTAGTATCCCCACCCACAGGGCTAGGGGCTACACCTTC. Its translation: CASSIPTHRARGYTF.

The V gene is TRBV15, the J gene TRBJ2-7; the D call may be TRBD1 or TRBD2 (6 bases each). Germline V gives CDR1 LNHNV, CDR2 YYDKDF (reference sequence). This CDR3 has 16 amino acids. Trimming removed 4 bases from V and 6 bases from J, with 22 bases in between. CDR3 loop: CATSNEDAIKGGEQYF. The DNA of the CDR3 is TGTGCCACCAGCAATGAGGACGCAATAAAGGGGGGCGAGCAGTACTTC.

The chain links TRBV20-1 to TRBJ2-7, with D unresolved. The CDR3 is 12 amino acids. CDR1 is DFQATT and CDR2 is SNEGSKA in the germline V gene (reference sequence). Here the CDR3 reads CAVRHKAYEQYF. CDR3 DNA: TGCGCAGTGCGGCACAAGGCCTACGAGCAGTACTTC.

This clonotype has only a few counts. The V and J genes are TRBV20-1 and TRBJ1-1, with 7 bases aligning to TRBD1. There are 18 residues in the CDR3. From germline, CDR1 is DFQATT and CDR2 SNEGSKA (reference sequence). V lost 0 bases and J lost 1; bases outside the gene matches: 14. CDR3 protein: CSAREVSRRGPSNTEAFF. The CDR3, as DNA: TGCAGTGCTAGAGAGGTCTCGCGAAGGGGGCCGTCGAACACTGAAGCTTTCTTT.

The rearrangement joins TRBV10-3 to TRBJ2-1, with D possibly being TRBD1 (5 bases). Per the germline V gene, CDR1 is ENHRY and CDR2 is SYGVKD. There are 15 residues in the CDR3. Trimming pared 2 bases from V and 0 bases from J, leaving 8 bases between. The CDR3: CAISEVTASYNEQFF. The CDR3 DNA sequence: TGTGCCATCAGTGAGGTGACAGCCTCCTACAATGAGCAGTTCTTC.